Here is one T cell receptor (beta chain) with its context. Its antigen target is currently unknown. Per-base quality was not reported, and no clone a single base away is much larger than it. This specimen belongs to a study of CD8+ T cells in alopecia areata (dated by TCRdb to 2016 to 2019). For the study in its entirety: High-throughput TCRbeta sequencing was used to examine T cell clonal expansion in alopecia areata in both the C3H/HeJ mouse model and human patients. Clonality in the scalp was compared among normal scalp (n=4), patchy alopecia areata scalp (n=8), and alopecia totalis/universalis scalp (n=8). Amplification of TCRbeta CDR3 regions was done by immunoSEQ multiplex PCR using 35 Vbeta forward primers and 13 Jbeta reverse primers. On the human side, TCRbeta sequencing was run on scalp tissue and on sorted CD4+ and CD8+ peripheral blood T cells from healthy controls and from alopecia areata patients with either patchy or totalis/universalis disease. RNA came from the PAXgene miRNA kit for fixed scalp, the miRNeasy kit for PBMCs, and the RNeasy kit for mouse skin. Study-level results and caveats: Scalp TCR repertoire analysis is complicated because resident alphabeta T cells in normal human skin are also sequenced, whereas mouse skin is dominated by gammadelta T cells. Lesional scalp, especially in alopecia totalis/universalis, showed higher clonality and more expanded CD8+ clones than normal scalp, suggesting antigenic drive. Shared TCR sequences between patients were less evident than in mice, which may be partly attributable to HLA diversity in the patient population.

Preparation of the library involved the immunoSEQ multiplex PCR assay. For TCR sequencing, RNA was extracted from every sample and reverse transcribed into cDNA to serve as template. SuperScript III was used for first-strand cDNA synthesis, primed with a 2:1 mix of oligo-dT and random hexamers. A synthetic immune receptor repertoire was used to measure amplification bias, and any remaining bias was corrected computationally. The original pipeline was this. After raw reads were preprocessed to remove errors, the CDR3 was defined following IMGT conventions as running from the conserved cysteine to phenylalanine. To get clonality, Shannon entropy was normalized by log2 of the number of productive unique TCRs and the result was subtracted from 1. CD4 or CD8 identity of scalp clones was inferred by cross-referencing scalp TCRbeta sequences with sorted blood CD4 and CD8 repertoires. TCRdb holds this immuneACCESS table with in-frame rearrangements only. Some clones are missing; in checked studies, unresolved V genes explain under half, and the rest has no known cause. V and J calls and clone size follow that table, whereas D and trimming were derived from the DNA. This sample is represented by fewer than 4,500 clones; around two thirds of them were singletons. The ten top clones hold roughly 21% of the sample.

Unaffected controls provided scalp biopsies and blood samples. Human scalp biopsies were fixed immediately in PAXgene tissue containers. Including the terminal cysteine and phenylalanine, the CDR3 comprises 14 residues. Here the CDR3 DNA is all that survives: 42 bases in frame from base 1. Germline trimming amounts to 6 bases on V and 7 bases on J, with 7 as the count of junction bases outside the gene matches. Reading the germline V gene gives CDR1 SGHDT and CDR2 YYEEEE. This chain is built from TRBV5-6 and TRBJ2-7; TRBD2 lines up with 13 middle nucleotides. Sequencing was done on a sample of skin. The receptor was derived from a human donor in good health. The CDR3 protein is CASNRGLAGDEQYF. The nucleotide sequence is TGTGCCAGCAACCGAGGACTAGCGGGAGATGAGCAGTACTTC.